These 23 T cell receptor beta chains originate from one sample sequenced in a study of blood T cell repertoires in COVID-19. The data were produced by immunoSEQ multiplex PCR, yet TCRdb's version contains in-frame clones alone and is incomplete. The sample contains approximately 240,000 clones, 70% to 90% of which appear only once. The sequenced sample was peripheral blood. These receptors all come from a woman in her late teens or twenties who had recovered from COVID-19.

V gene TRBV9 combines with J gene TRBJ1-6; TRBD1 aligns across 11 bases. V was clipped by 7 bases and J by 7 bases; unmatched bases: 7. The CDR3 runs 15 residues. Germline V lookup: CDR1 SGDLS, CDR2 YYNGEE. The CDR3 sequence is CASAGTGGENSPLHF. Written as DNA, the CDR3 is TGTGCCAGCGCCGGGACAGGGGGGGAAAATTCACCCCTCCACTTT.

This chain uses TRBV4-3 with TRBJ1-3; unclear D gene. The CDR3 runs to 15 residues. Germline loops: CDR1 LGHNA, CDR2 YSLEER. Trimming shortened V by 0 bases and J by 4 bases, and 10 bases separated the two germline ends. The CDR3 sequence: CASSQERESGNTIYF. The CDR3 coding sequence is TGCGCCAGCAGCCAAGAAAGGGAGTCCGGAAACACCATATATTTT.

The V call is TRBV7-2, the J call TRBJ1-1, with D maybe TRBD1 (5 bases). The germline V and J ends were trimmed by 2 bases and 7 bases, with 17 bases remaining between them. CDR1 is SGHTA, CDR2 FQGNSA, per germline. This CDR3 contains 15 residues. CDR3: CASSLNRGASDEAFF. Written as DNA, the CDR3 is TGTGCCAGCAGCTTAAATAGGGGCGCGAGTGATGAAGCTTTCTTT.

The chain joins TRBV7-2 to TRBJ1-5; the D is unclear. Germline V gene sequence: CDR1 SGHTA, CDR2 FQGNSA. The V end lost 2 bases, the J end lost 2 bases, and 13 bases lay between the germline ends. CDR3 length: 16 amino acids. Here the CDR3 DNA reads TGTGCCAGCAGCTTACTGCCCGTGATAGGCAATCAGCCCCAGCATTTT. It yields the protein CASSLLPVIGNQPQHF.

The chain recombines TRBV7-2 with TRBJ2-1; 8 bases are shared with TRBD2. Germline assignment: CDR1 SGHTA and CDR2 FQGNSA. The CDR3 length is 14 residues. The ends lost 0 bases at V and 15 bases at J; junction bases unmatched: 10. This chain's CDR3 is CASSLAPLAEVWFF. In nucleotides, the CDR3 is TGTGCCAGCAGCTTAGCGCCACTAGCGGAAGTTTGGTTCTTC.

About this clone itself: A read error may be the cause here, since a much bigger clone is one base away. The rearrangement joins TRBV7-9 to TRBJ2-1; 15 bases align to TRBD2. The V gene end was trimmed by 5 bases and the J gene end by 7 bases; junction bases not matched to a gene: 3. In germline, CDR1 is SEHNR, CDR2 FQNEAQ (reference sequence). The CDR3 is 15 residues long. The CDR3: CASSLGLAGGNEQFF. CDR3 DNA sequence: TGTGCCAGCAGCCTTGGACTAGCGGGAGGGAATGAGCAGTTCTTC.

The CDR3 DNA reads TGTGCCAGCAGCCCCGGACTAGCGGGAATCGTTACCAAAAACATTCAGTACTTC. Translation gives CASSPGLAGIVTKNIQYF. The rearrangement joins TRBV7-2 to TRBJ2-4; 12 bases match TRBD2. With 5 bases clipped from V and 2 bases from J, the junction kept 10 bases outside the gene matches. From germline, CDR1 is SGHTA and CDR2 FQGNSA. The CDR3 loop spans 18 amino acids.

The chain combines TRBV7-9 with TRBJ2-3, with a tentative D call TRBD1 (6 bases). The CDR3 is 16 amino acids. Germline V lookup: CDR1 SEHNR, CDR2 FQNEAQ (reference sequence). V was pared by 1 base and J by 4 bases, with 15 bases between. For the CDR3, the DNA is TGTGCCAGCAGCTTAGATATAAACAGGGTGGCAGATACGCAGTATTTT. Translating gives CASSLDINRVADTQYF.

CDR3 loop: CASSQDPVLARGTGELFF. The CDR3 DNA follows: TGCGCCAGCAGCCAAGATCCCGTACTAGCGAGGGGCACCGGGGAGCTGTTTTTT. The chain employs TRBV4-1 and TRBJ2-2; 7 positions agree with TRBD2. The CDR3 has 18 residues. The trim removed 0 bases at V and 4 bases at J, leaving 11 bases unmatched. Germline V lookup: CDR1 MGHRA, CDR2 YSYEKL.

The V gene is TRBV5-4, the J gene TRBJ1-5, with 10 bases fitting TRBD1. Germline CDR1 reads SGHNT; CDR2 reads YYREEE (reference sequence). The CDR3 spans 17 residues. V lost 5 bases and J lost 6; bases outside the gene matches: 14. This chain's CDR3 is CASSSAPGQGKAQPQHF. Here the CDR3 DNA reads TGTGCCAGCAGTTCCGCCCCGGGACAGGGGAAAGCTCAGCCCCAGCATTTT.

The chain has TRBV30 and TRBJ1-1, with a weak D call TRBD1 (6 bases). The CDR3 consists of 14 residues. Per germline, CDR1 GTSNPN and CDR2 SVGIG (reference sequence). Trimming stripped 4 bases from V and 6 bases from J, with 18 bases between. CDR3 DNA: TGTGCCTGGAACTTAGGGGGGGGTGGAGCTGAAGCTTTCTTT. This gives the protein CAWNLGGGGAEAFF.

The genes are TRBV5-4 and TRBJ2-5, with no clear D. V was cut by 0 bases and J by 5 bases, with 8 bases left in between. The CDR3 consists of 13 residues. Germline V lookup: CDR1 SGHNT, CDR2 YYREEE (reference sequence). CDR3: CASSLALRETQYF. The CDR3 nucleotides read TGTGCCAGCAGCTTGGCTTTGCGGGAGACCCAGTACTTC.

The chain recombines TRBV3-1 (or the pseudogene TRBV3-2) with TRBJ1-5, with 8 bases matching TRBD1. Germline V gene lookup returns CDR1 LGHDT and CDR2 YNNKEL (reference sequence). The V and J ends lost 4 bases and 6 bases, in that order; junction bases with no gene match: 2. The CDR3 is made up of 13 amino acids. For the CDR3, the DNA is TGTGCCAGCAGCCCGGACAGGGTTCAGCCCCAGCATTTT. Its translation: CASSPDRVQPQHF.

The rearrangement links TRBV2 to TRBJ1-5; 7 bases match TRBD1. CDR3 length: 15 amino acids. From germline, CDR1 is SNHLY and CDR2 FYNNEI. Germline trimming cut 6 bases from V and 4 bases from J; bases unmatched to any gene: 9. In DNA, the CDR3 is TGTGCCAGCAGGGTAGGACAGGCGAGAAATCAGCCCCAGCATTTT. Translated: CASRVGQARNQPQHF.

The chain joins TRBV9 to TRBJ2-7, with TRBD1 matching 7 bases. Germline assignment: CDR1 SGDLS and CDR2 YYNGEE. The CDR3 is 17 residues long. V dropped 0 bases and J dropped 7; count of bases not matched to a gene: 16. CDR3 sequence: CASSVGKTGTVSGEQYF. The CDR3, as DNA: TGTGCCAGCAGCGTAGGAAAAACCGGGACAGTTTCAGGGGAGCAGTACTTC.

In DNA, the CDR3 is TGTGCCAGCCAGTACAGGGGTGGGGAGCTGTTTTTT. This translates into CASQYRGGELFF. This chain connects TRBV19 to TRBJ2-2, with 7 bases matching TRBD1. The CDR3 is 12 residues long. V shed 9 bases, J shed 8 bases, and the junction held 6 bases outside the gene matches. The germline gives CDR1 LNHDA, CDR2 SQIVND (reference sequence).

J is TRBJ1-2 and V is TRBV5-1; no definite D call. Trimming stripped 3 bases from V and 6 bases from J, with 9 bases between. Germline CDR1 reads SGHRS; CDR2 reads YFSETQ. This CDR3 has 12 amino acids. Here the CDR3 DNA reads TGCGCCAGCAGCTCGTACCGGGATGGCTACACCTTC. Residues: CASSSYRDGYTF.

V and J are TRBV4-1 and TRBJ2-3; perhaps TRBD2 as D (5 bases). The CDR3 extends over 18 amino acids. V lost 0 bases and J lost 2, with 18 bases in between. The V gene's germline CDR1 is MGHRA and CDR2 YSYEKL. The CDR3 reads CASSQEIRADYHTDTQYF. For the CDR3, the DNA is TGCGCCAGCAGCCAAGAGATTCGGGCAGACTACCACACAGATACGCAGTATTTT.

The CDR3, as DNA: TGTGCCAGCAGACCGGGACAGCGTAACTATGGCTACACCTTC. Its translation is CASRPGQRNYGYTF. This chain links TRBV6-5 with TRBJ1-2; 7 bases are a match to TRBD1. Germline V gene lookup returns CDR1 MNHEY and CDR2 SVGAGI. V dropped 6 bases and J dropped 1; count of bases not matched to a gene: 5. The length of the CDR3 is 14 residues.

This clone was recorded a few times. V and J are TRBV7-2 and TRBJ1-1; D not resolved. Germline V lookup: CDR1 SGHTA, CDR2 FQGNSA. This CDR3 has 14 amino acids. The V end was cut by 3 bases, the J end by 0 bases, with 8 bases between. The CDR3 spells CASSFQMVNTEAFF. In DNA, the CDR3 is TGTGCCAGCAGCTTCCAGATGGTGAACACTGAAGCTTTCTTT.

This clone appeared a few times. The genes are TRBV4-1 and TRBJ1-1; the D is unclear. The germline V and J ends were trimmed by 1 base and 0 bases, with 9 bases remaining between them. The germline V gene has CDR1 MGHRA and CDR2 YSYEKL. The CDR3 loop spans 15 amino acids. Here the CDR3 reads CASSQGGSMNTEAFF. CDR3 bases: TGCGCCAGCAGCCAAGGCGGCAGCATGAACACTGAAGCTTTCTTT.

This chain joins TRBV5-4 and TRBJ1-2, with 7 bases that match TRBD1. Germline lookup yields CDR1 SGHNT and CDR2 YYREEE (reference sequence). This CDR3 is 13 amino acids long. V shed 4 bases, J shed 5 bases, and the junction held 5 bases outside the gene matches. The chain's CDR3 is CASSRDSPYGYTF. The CDR3 region has the DNA TGTGCCAGCAGCCGGGACAGCCCGTATGGCTACACCTTC.

The V call is TRBV5-4, the J call TRBJ2-3; the match to TRBD1 covers 8 bases. The ends lost 0 bases at V and 4 bases at J; junction bases unmatched: 4. CDR3 length: 15 residues. Germline V gene lookup returns CDR1 SGHNT and CDR2 YYREEE (reference sequence). CDR3 DNA: TGTGCCAGCAGCTTGGCTACAGGGGGTGCAGATACGCAGTATTTT. Translated: CASSLATGGADTQYF.